This T cell receptor (beta chain) was sequenced for a study of CD8+CD57+ T cells in acquired aplastic anemia. Whole-study findings and limits: Shared by patients and controls, around 27 CD8+ CDR3s were abundant in patients.

This clonotype has only a few counts. Its antigen is unknown. One junction end disagrees with the germline gene, perhaps due to a read error. This CDR3 comprises 14 residues. Template material for TCR beta VDJ and CDR3 profiling consisted of genomic DNA. TCRdb independently ran MiXCR on the reads; one entry per CDR3 protein. The sample holds some 410,000 distinct CDR3 sequences, about two thirds seen once. The source of this sequence is a human donor in good health, serving as a control. The genes are TRBV12-3 or TRBV12-4 and TRBJ2-7; 7 nucleotides align to TRBD2. The sample consisted of sorted CD4+, CD8+, or CD8+CD57+ T cells (not recorded which) from PBMCs. The CDR3 DNA sequence: TGTGCCAGCAGCTTAGCCCGGGGGGCCTACGAGCAGTACTTC. This codes for CASSLARGAYEQYF.